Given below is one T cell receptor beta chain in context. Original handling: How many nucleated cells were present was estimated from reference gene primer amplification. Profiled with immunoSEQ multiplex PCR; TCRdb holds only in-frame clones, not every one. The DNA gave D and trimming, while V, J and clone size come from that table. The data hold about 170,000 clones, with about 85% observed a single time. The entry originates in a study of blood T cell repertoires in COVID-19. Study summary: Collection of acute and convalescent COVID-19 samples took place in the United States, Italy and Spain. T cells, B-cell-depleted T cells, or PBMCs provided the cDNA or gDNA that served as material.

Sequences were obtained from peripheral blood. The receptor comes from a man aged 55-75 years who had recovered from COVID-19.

This CDR3 reads CASSRSTGDEQYF. The CDR3 DNA is TGTGCCAGCAGCAGGTCGACAGGGGACGAGCAGTACTTC. The chain joins TRBV21-1 to TRBJ2-7; TRBD1, as called in the table, went unchecked against the DNA. TRBV21-1 is recorded as a pseudogene. The CDR3 has 13 residues.